The source of this TCR beta chain is a study of blood T cell repertoires in COVID-19. About the research overall: Material from acute and convalescent COVID-19 was sourced from the United States, Italy and Spain. PBMCs, B-cell-depleted T cells, or T cells provided the cDNA or gDNA that made up the material.

The CDR3 consists of 14 residues. Deletions cut 0 bases from V and 6 bases from J, with 10 bases between. From germline, CDR1 is SGHRS and CDR2 YFSETQ. How the authors handled the data: Estimated nucleated cell counts came from reference gene primer amplification. Here immunoSEQ multiplex PCR was the method, and the copy in TCRdb shows in-frame clones only, minus some. Clone size and the V and J calls come from that table; the DNA yielded D and trimming. The sample contains 150,000 to 200,000 clones, about 85% of which appear only once. The sequence derives from a man between 18 and 35 years old with acute or convalescent COVID-19. The chain carries TRBV5-1 and TRBJ2-1, with D possibly TRBD2 on 5 matching bases. The material sequenced was peripheral blood. The CDR3 reads CASSLASGTNEQFF. Here the CDR3 DNA reads TGCGCCAGCAGCTTGGCCAGCGGTACCAATGAGCAGTTCTTC. The complete variable domain, with remaining parts taken from reference TRBV5-1 and TRBJ2-1, reads KAGVTQTPRYLIKTRGQQVTLSCSPISGHRSVSWYQQTPGQGLQFLFEYFSETQRNKGNFPGRFSGRQFSNSRSEMNVSTLELGDSALYLCASSLASGTNEQFFGPGTRLTVL.